This T cell receptor beta chain was observed in a study of blood T cells in healthy people across ages. This clonotype was recorded at least ten times. Through a sample-barcoded 5' primer and a J-beta primer mix, a second PCR was run for 7 to 11 cycles. Each CDR3 protein gets one entry after TCRdb re-called the 5' RACE reads with MiXCR. Here the sample spans 380,000 or so distinct CDR3 sequences, about half being singletons. CDR3 length: 14 amino acids. V lost 8 bases to trimming and J lost 4 bases, with 12 bases between them. The germline V gene has CDR1 SGHTA and CDR2 FQGNSA. This receptor was taken from a man aged 55 to 70 in good health. The sequencing input was blood. The genes are TRBV7-2 and TRBJ2-6, with a possible D match to TRBD1 (5 bases). DNA of the CDR3: TGTGCCAGCGGCCCAGGGTCCGGGGCCAACGTCCTGACTTTC. It specifies CASGPGSGANVLTF.